This is a list of T cell receptor beta chains from one sample in a study of T-cell reconstitution after alpha-beta-depleted transplantation in children. TCRdb reprocessed the PCR reads with MiXCR, giving one entry per CDR3 protein. Of 420,000 or so distinct CDR3 sequences in the sample, approximately 11% were seen once. Specimen: PBMCs from the stem cell graft donor, collected from the stem cell graft. The receptors derive from a human donor who donated a stem cell graft to a child with acute myeloid leukemia. Both conserved end residues are trimmed from each CDR3.

v_gene,j_gene,CDR3aa
TRBV27,TRBJ1-1,ASRTGGLTEAF
TRBV5-1,TRBJ1-2,ASSLDHYSYT
TRBV20-1,TRBJ2-1,SVPGLAGGYDNEQF
TRBV7-2,TRBJ2-5,ASTRDRGIETQY
TRBV6-4,TRBJ2-1,ASSITSSGEQF
TRBV29-1,TRBJ2-1,SVEDPLAARPWSNEQF
TRBV4-2,TRBJ2-1,ASSQARGSHEQF
TRBV7-8,TRBJ1-4,ASSTDRGTTNEKLF
TRBV4-3,TRBJ2-1,ASSQRRNEQF
TRBV15,TRBJ1-4,ATSRTGTTNEKLF
TRBV5-1,TRBJ2-2,ASSQTGTGAPNTGELF
TRBV29-1,TRBJ2-1,SVEDRGYPDEQF
TRBV20-1,TRBJ2-7,SAEGQGPREPEQY
TRBV20-1,TRBJ2-3,SVTEGTDTQY
TRBV3-1,TRBJ2-7,ASSQGLAPSYEQY
TRBV29-1,TRBJ2-7,SVTTSGGYEHY
TRBV15,TRBJ2-5,ATSRESQSAVQETQY
TRBV12-3/TRBV12-4,TRBJ2-5,ASSLPSFQETQY
TRBV27,TRBJ1-6,ASSGSDGQLMISGLH
TRBV2,TRBJ2-7,ASRTPTGGYTYEQY
TRBV29-1,TRBJ2-1,SVEDPGTSSYNEQF
TRBV12-3/TRBV12-4,TRBJ2-4,ASSLAKGGAKNIQY
TRBV12-3/TRBV12-4,TRBJ2-2,ASSRDSSNTGELF
TRBV9,TRBJ2-2,ASSVGTSGRSGELF
TRBV3-1,TRBJ1-2,ASSHKLSPGYT
TRBV1,TRBJ1-1,TSSQSLQEINTEAF